This T cell receptor beta chain emerged from a study of blood T cell repertoires in COVID-19. Only in-frame clones appear in the TCRdb table, and some are missing; sequencing was by immunoSEQ multiplex PCR. This sample has some 270,000 clones, with about 89% found just once. Trimming cost V 5 bases and J 1 base; bases outside gene matches: 8. The CDR3 runs to 16 residues. From germline, CDR1 is MNHEY and CDR2 SMNVEV (reference sequence). The chain employs TRBV27 and TRBJ1-1; TRBD1 matches at 9 bases. Sample: peripheral blood. The sequence was collected from a man aged 30-40 years with acute or convalescent COVID-19. The CDR3, as DNA: TGTGCCAGCAGTACAGACAGGGGGGCTAAGAACACTGAAGCTTTCTTT. Its translation is CASSTDRGAKNTEAFF.